The T cell receptor beta chain under discussion was sequenced for a study of T cell changes during pregnancy in multiple sclerosis. Repertoires were generated with immunoSEQ multiplex PCR, while TCRdb's copy carries only in-frame clones and drops some. The sample shows 35,000 to 45,000 clones, around 92% of them seen only once. Germline loops: CDR1 SEHNR, CDR2 FQNEAQ (reference sequence). Unmatched junction bases numbered 8, after V lost 5 bases and J lost 7 bases. This CDR3 contains 15 residues. This clone appeared once. The chain recombines TRBV7-9 with TRBJ1-5; 10 bases are shared with TRBD1. The starting material was CD4+ T cells from peripheral blood mononuclear cells, obtained in the second trimester of pregnancy. The TCR sequence derives from a female donor in good health, enrolled as a control in a pregnancy study. The CDR3 protein is CASSEGQGLWQPQHF. The CDR3 bases are TGTGCCAGCAGCGAGGGACAGGGGCTTTGGCAGCCCCAGCATTTT.